Shown below are 32 T cell receptor beta chains from a single sample sequenced in a study of T cells after yellow fever vaccination. MiXCR, run by TCRdb on the 5' RACE reads, gives a single entry per CDR3 protein. The sample shows around 310,000 distinct CDR3 sequences, more than 3% of them seen only once. The sample in question was PBMCs, obtained on the day of the yellow fever booster vaccination. These receptor sequences come from a man between 18 and 35 years old who received the YFV17D yellow fever vaccine.

This clonotype has just a few counts. This chain uses TRBV2 with TRBJ2-7, with 7 bases matching TRBD2. Per the germline V gene, CDR1 is SNHLY and CDR2 is FYNNEI. The junction had 6 bases not matched to a gene; V was cut back by 5 bases and J by 2 bases. This CDR3 is built from 14 residues. CDR3 residues: CASSTSGTTYEQYF. The CDR3 region has the DNA TGTGCCAGCAGTACCTCCGGGACTACCTACGAGCAGTACTTC.

This clonotype showed up many times. The V and J genes are TRBV7-2 and TRBJ2-3, with 7 bases fitting TRBD2. Germline V gene lookup returns CDR1 SGHTA and CDR2 FQGNSA. This CDR3 has 14 residues. Trimming removed 4 bases from V and 6 bases from J; junction bases left unmatched: 7. This chain's CDR3 is CASSWRSGADTQYF. CDR3 DNA sequence: TGTGCCAGCAGCTGGAGAAGCGGGGCGGATACGCAGTATTTT.

The gene calls are TRBV12-3 or TRBV12-4 and TRBJ1-1, with D hard to call. The CDR3 length is 14 residues. V was cut by 3 bases and J by 0 bases, with 8 bases left in between. CDR3 sequence (DNA): TGTGCCAGCAGTTTTAGGGTAATGAACACTGAAGCTTTCTTT. Protein sequence: CASSFRVMNTEAFF.

The chain links TRBV7-9 to TRBJ2-6, with D tentatively TRBD1 (6 bases). CDR1 and CDR2 from the germline V gene are SEHNR and FQNEAQ (reference sequence). The V and J ends lost 5 bases and 1 base respectively, with 12 bases between them. The length of the CDR3 is 16 residues. The CDR3 is CASSVPGTSGANVLTF. CDR3 in DNA: TGTGCCAGCAGCGTACCCGGGACATCTGGGGCCAACGTCCTGACTTTC.

This clonotype was recorded many times. This chain joins TRBV30 and TRBJ2-2; no clear D. This CDR3 is built from 12 residues. Germline assignment: CDR1 GTSNPN and CDR2 SVGIG (reference sequence). The V gene lost 3 bases and the J gene lost 5 bases, with 7 bases spanning the gap. The CDR3 region is CAWSTPTGELFF. CDR3 DNA: TGTGCCTGGAGCACTCCAACCGGGGAGCTGTTTTTT.

This clonotype was seen ten or more times. V gene TRBV19 combines with J gene TRBJ2-3, with 9 bases aligning to TRBD1. V gave up 3 bases and J gave up 7 bases; unmatched junction bases: 17. CDR3 length equals 18 residues. Germline V CDR1 and CDR2: LNHDA, SQIVND (reference sequence). The CDR3 spells CASSIGLTTGGFPHTQYF. In nucleotides, the CDR3 is TGTGCCAGTAGTATTGGTTTAACGACAGGGGGTTTTCCACATACGCAGTATTTT.

This clonotype was observed many times. This rearrangement joins TRBV29-1 to TRBJ2-3; D call uncertain. The ends were cut back, 3 bases at V and 6 bases at J, with 4 bases in the middle. This CDR3 region has 10 residues. Germline-derived CDR1 and CDR2 are SQVTM and ANQGSEA. The DNA for the CDR3 is TGCAGCGTTGAGAGTGATACGCAGTATTTT. Protein sequence: CSVESDTQYF.

This clonotype was picked up many times. The chain carries TRBV7-6 and TRBJ1-1; D unresolved. The CDR3 covers 14 residues. Per the germline V gene, CDR1 is SGHVS and CDR2 is FNYEAQ. The germline V and J ends were trimmed by 3 bases and 0 bases, with 8 bases remaining between them. CDR3 loop: CASSFSEMNTEAFF. The CDR3 DNA reads TGTGCCAGCAGCTTTAGTGAAATGAACACTGAAGCTTTCTTT.

This clonotype was recorded a few times. The chain uses TRBV5-5 and TRBJ2-2; maybe TRBD1 (6 bases). Germline CDR1 SGHKS, CDR2 YYEKEE (reference sequence). This CDR3 is 15 amino acids long. With 2 bases removed from V and 5 bases from J, the gap between germline ends came to 13 bases. This CDR3 is CASSFLGGATGELFF. CDR3 coding DNA: TGTGCCAGCAGCTTCTTAGGGGGAGCGACCGGGGAGCTGTTTTTT.

This clonotype has only a few counts. The chain uses TRBV11-2 and TRBJ1-1, with 7 bases lining up with TRBD1. The junction had 6 bases not matched to a gene; V was cut back by 0 bases and J by 11 bases. There are 13 residues in the CDR3. Germline V CDR1 and CDR2: SGHAT, FQNNGV. The CDR3 spells CASSLERDSGAFF. Here the CDR3 DNA reads TGTGCCAGCAGCTTAGAACGGGACAGCGGGGCTTTCTTT.

This clonotype has at least ten counts. The CDR3: CATLPQGRYEQYV. The CDR3 DNA is TGTGCCACCCTCCCCCAGGGTCGTTACGAGCAGTACGTC. The chain uses TRBV6-2 or TRBV6-3 and TRBJ2-7; possibly TRBD1 for D (5 bases). The CDR3 contains 13 residues. CDR1 is MNHEY and CDR2 is SVGEGT in the germline V gene. The V and J ends lost 10 bases and 4 bases respectively, with 17 bases between them.

The V gene is TRBV30, the J gene TRBJ1-1; unclear D gene. The CDR3 is made up of 13 amino acids. Germline V gene sequence: CDR1 GTSNPN, CDR2 SVGIG (reference sequence). Trimming removed 4 bases at V and 0 bases at J, with 9 bases between. CDR3 nucleotide sequence: TGTGCCTGGAACCTGCGCATGAACACTGAAGCTTTCTTT. This gives the protein CAWNLRMNTEAFF.

The V and J genes are TRBV18 and TRBJ1-2, with D maybe TRBD1 (6 bases). Germline V gene data show CDR1 as KGHSH and CDR2 as LQKENI. CDR3 length: 14 amino acids. The V gene lost 6 bases and the J gene lost 2 bases, with 13 bases spanning the gap. CDR3 nucleotides: TGTGCCAGCTCGACAGGCCGAGGGAACTATGGCTACACCTTC. Encoded protein: CASSTGRGNYGYTF. Using reference TRBV18 and TRBJ1-2 for the parts outside the CDR3, the full variable domain is NAGVMQNPRHLVRRRGQEARLRCSPMKGHSHVYWYRQLPEEGLKFMVYLQKENIIDESGMPKERFSAEFPKEGPSILRIQQVVRGDSAAYFCASSTGRGNYGYTFGSGTRLTVV.

In regard to this clonotype: A clone one base away is much larger, so this may be a read error. The CDR3 nucleotides are TGTGCCAGCGCACGGGGGACTGAAGCTTTCTTT. This codes for CASARGTEAFF. The rearrangement uses TRBV18 and TRBJ1-1; perhaps TRBD1 as D (5 bases). V lost 8 bases to trimming and J lost 5 bases, with 9 bases between them. Germline V lookup: CDR1 KGHSH, CDR2 LQKENI. There are 11 residues in the CDR3.

This clonotype was found many times. The chain couples TRBV7-2 to TRBJ2-3; D may match TRBD1 or TRBD2 (5 bases each). Germline-derived CDR1 and CDR2 are SGHTA and FQGNSA. Trimming removed 1 base at V and 2 bases at J, with 16 bases between. The CDR3 length is 17 residues. For the CDR3, the DNA is TGTGCCAGCAGCTTAGTCGGGGCTCCATCTAACACAGATACGCAGTATTTT. Amino acid sequence: CASSLVGAPSNTDTQYF.

The gene calls are TRBV7-2 and TRBJ2-1, with D perhaps matching TRBD2 (5 bases). Deletions cut 2 bases from V and 5 bases from J, with 7 bases between. From germline, CDR1 is SGHTA and CDR2 FQGNSA. The CDR3 has 13 amino acids. The CDR3 protein is CASSLIGNNEQFF. CDR3 sequence (DNA): TGTGCCAGCAGCTTAATCGGGAACAATGAGCAGTTCTTC.

This clonotype has more than one count but fewer than ten. This chain connects TRBV2 to TRBJ1-4, with 7 bases lining up with TRBD1. Per the germline V gene, CDR1 is SNHLY and CDR2 is FYNNEI. The CDR3 contains 15 residues. V lost 7 bases and J lost 5; bases outside the gene matches: 10. The CDR3 region is CASTPSDRSNEKLFF. The CDR3 DNA reads TGTGCCAGCACCCCCTCGGACAGGTCGAATGAAAAACTGTTTTTT.

There are many counts of this clonotype. The chain combines TRBV5-1 with TRBJ2-1; 11 bases match TRBD2. CDR3 size: 14 residues. Germline V gene lookup returns CDR1 SGHRS and CDR2 YFSETQ. Trimming took 6 bases from V and 6 from J; bases not matched to a gene: 5. DNA of the CDR3: TGCGCCAGCAAGTCGCTAGCGGGGGGCAATGAGCAGTTCTTC. This encodes CASKSLAGGNEQFF.

This clonotype has ten or more counts. The CDR3 nucleotides are TGCAGTGCTGACAGCTCTGGGGCCAACGTCCTGACTTTC. Amino acids: CSADSSGANVLTF. V usage is TRBV20-1 and J usage is TRBJ2-6; a possible D gene is TRBD1 (5 bases). Trimming stripped 5 bases from V and 0 bases from J, with 5 bases between. The germline gives CDR1 DFQATT, CDR2 SNEGSKA (reference sequence). CDR3 length: 13 residues.

This clonotype was picked up a small number of times. V usage is TRBV4-1 and J usage is TRBJ1-1; D may be TRBD1 (5 bases). Germline CDR1 and CDR2: MGHRA and YSYEKL. Trimming shortened V by 6 bases and J by 4 bases, and 15 bases separated the two germline ends. This CDR3 is 14 amino acids long. CDR3 residues: CASRNTQGSTEAFF. The CDR3 nucleotides are TGCGCCAGCAGGAATACGCAGGGATCCACTGAAGCTTTCTTT.

The sample holds a few counts of this clonotype. The rearrangement links TRBV7-8 to TRBJ2-5; TRBD2 might be the D (5 bases). The CDR3 runs 16 residues. Germline lookup yields CDR1 SGHVS and CDR2 FQNEAQ. Trimming stripped 1 base from V and 4 bases from J, with 16 bases between. DNA for the CDR3: TGTGCCAGCAGCTTAGAAGTACCGGTGGGGAGAGAGACCCAGTACTTC. Translation gives CASSLEVPVGRETQYF.

This clonotype was seen many times. The chain joins TRBV12-3 or TRBV12-4 to TRBJ2-7; no clear D. With 4 bases removed from V and 12 bases from J, the gap between germline ends came to 16 bases. This CDR3 contains 12 residues. The CDR3 reads CASSSDDGNLYF. The CDR3 region has the DNA TGTGCCAGCAGTTCAGACGACGGAAACTTGTACTTC.

The chain combines TRBV9 with TRBJ2-3; D is possibly TRBD1 or TRBD2 (6 bases each). Trimming stripped 4 bases from V and 0 bases from J, with 18 bases between. This CDR3 spans 17 amino acids. CDR1 and CDR2 from the germline V gene are SGDLS and YYNGEE. The chain's CDR3 is CASSLQGGRTSTDTQYF. CDR3 sequence (DNA): TGTGCCAGCAGCCTGCAAGGGGGGCGGACTAGCACAGATACGCAGTATTTT.

There are a few counts of this clonotype. The chain uses TRBV18 and TRBJ1-4, with D tentatively TRBD1 (6 bases). This CDR3 comprises 15 residues. Germline V gene data show CDR1 as KGHSH and CDR2 as LQKENI. V shed 4 bases and J shed 1 base, with 10 bases lying between them. The CDR3: CASSREGGTNEKLFF. CDR3 sequence (DNA): TGTGCCAGCTCACGAGAAGGGGGAACTAATGAAAAACTGTTTTTT.

This clonotype was observed many times. The J gene is TRBJ2-3, the V gene TRBV9; D is perhaps TRBD2 (7 bases). The CDR3 loop spans 17 amino acids. Germline CDR1 reads SGDLS; CDR2 reads YYNGEE. The ends were cut back, 4 bases at V and 4 bases at J, with 22 bases in the middle. CDR3 nucleotide sequence: TGTGCCAGCAGCCCCCCCCGGGGGGCCATAGGGGCAGATACGCAGTATTTT. Translated: CASSPPRGAIGADTQYF.

This CDR3 reads CASSIQGSDQPQHF. The CDR3 DNA is TGTGCCAGTAGTATACAGGGGTCTGATCAGCCCCAGCATTTT. The chain has TRBV19 and TRBJ1-5; tentatively, D is TRBD1 (6 bases). Germline CDR1 is LNHDA and CDR2 is SQIVND (reference sequence). This CDR3 contains 14 residues. V lost 2 bases and J 5 bases, leaving 10 bases between the germline ends.

This clonotype was recorded at least ten times. V is TRBV5-5 and J is TRBJ2-7; 9 bases line up with TRBD1. J was trimmed by 6 bases and V by 2 bases; bases with no gene match: 3. Germline-derived CDR1 and CDR2 are SGHKS and YYEKEE (reference sequence). This CDR3 contains 13 residues. CDR3 coding DNA: TGTGCCAGCAGCTTTCTGGGACAGGGCGAGCAGTACGTC. The encoded protein is CASSFLGQGEQYV.

The rearrangement uses TRBV7-8 and TRBJ2-1; tentatively, D is TRBD1 (6 bases). Germline values: CDR1 SGHVS, CDR2 FQNEAQ. The CDR3 covers 16 residues. With 5 bases removed from V and 0 bases from J, the gap between germline ends came to 14 bases. The DNA for the CDR3 is TGTGCCAGCAGCCTGGGACATCTGAGCTCCTACAATGAGCAGTTCTTC. This sequence encodes CASSLGHLSSYNEQFF.

This clonotype was seen more than once but under ten times. The chain is built from TRBV12-3 or TRBV12-4 and TRBJ1-5, with a possible D match to TRBD1 (5 bases). This CDR3 comprises 15 residues. V gave up 6 bases and J gave up 6 bases, with 18 bases separating them. The CDR3 spells CASRRTGVHRQPQHF. CDR3 nucleotide sequence: TGTGCCAGCAGGCGAACAGGTGTCCATCGTCAGCCCCAGCATTTT.

This clonotype was detected a few times. V gene TRBV12-3 or TRBV12-4 combines with J gene TRBJ1-2, with TRBD1 matching 7 bases. This CDR3 comprises 15 residues. With V trimmed by 6 bases and J by 0 bases, 7 bases remained unmatched. CDR3 in amino acids: CASRETGDPNYGYTF. The CDR3 bases are TGTGCCAGCAGGGAAACAGGGGACCCTAACTATGGCTACACCTTC.

This chain links TRBV20-1 with TRBJ2-5; 8 bases map to TRBD2. V was clipped by 0 bases and J by 4 bases; unmatched bases: 13. CDR3 length: 17 residues. CDR1 and CDR2 from the germline V gene are DFQATT and SNEGSKA (reference sequence). CDR3 region: CSARDREGAFPRETQYF. CDR3 nucleotides: TGCAGTGCTAGAGATCGGGAGGGAGCCTTCCCCAGAGAGACCCAGTACTTC.

This clonotype occurred many times. The chain is built from TRBV28 and TRBJ2-1, with D possibly being TRBD2 (6 bases). Trimming removed 10 bases from V and 12 bases from J, with 19 bases in between. CDR1 MDHEN and CDR2 SYDVKM come from the germline V gene. This CDR3 region has 12 residues. As DNA, the CDR3 is TGTGCCACTCGGGATAGTGGGGGGAGGCAGTTCTTC. Amino acids: CATRDSGGRQFF.